The clone carrying this T cell receptor (beta chain) occurred a few times. Its antigen remains unidentified. TCRdb passed the RT-PCR reads through MiXCR, listing each CDR3 protein once. This sample has fewer than 350,000 distinct CDR3 sequences; 20% to 25% occur once, and the top ten carry about 9.4%. This specimen belongs to a study of response to subunit inactivated influenza vaccine. V shed 6 bases, J shed 6 bases, and the junction held 16 bases outside the gene matches. This CDR3 has 17 amino acids. Overall study findings and caveats: Authors proposed each seasonal influenza vaccination draws in few new T cells.

The origin of this receptor is a man aged 50 to 69 who received an inactivated influenza vaccine. This specimen consisted of PBMCs from blood, obtained 21 months after vaccination. This chain links TRBV12-3 or TRBV12-4 with TRBJ2-3; 9 nucleotides match TRBD2. In DNA form, the CDR3 reads TGTGCCAGCAGGCGAAGTACTTTTAGCGGGGGAAGGGATACGCAGTATTTT. Residues: CASRRSTFSGGRDTQYF.